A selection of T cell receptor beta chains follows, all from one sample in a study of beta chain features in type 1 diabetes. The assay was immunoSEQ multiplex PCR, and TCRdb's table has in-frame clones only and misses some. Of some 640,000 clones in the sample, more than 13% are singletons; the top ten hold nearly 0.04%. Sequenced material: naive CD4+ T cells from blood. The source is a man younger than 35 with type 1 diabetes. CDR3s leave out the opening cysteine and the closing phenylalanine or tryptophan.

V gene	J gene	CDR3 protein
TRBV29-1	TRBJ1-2	SVDLRPSNYGYT
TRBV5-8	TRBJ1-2	ASSPPYGPNYGYT
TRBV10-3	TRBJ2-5	AISESSGLASQETQY
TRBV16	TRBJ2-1	ASSQFAGDNEQF
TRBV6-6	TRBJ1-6	ASSADRWDGSPLH
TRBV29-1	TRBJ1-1	SVAPGSLNTEAF
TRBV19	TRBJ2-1	ASSLRMSSYNEQF
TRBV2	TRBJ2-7	ASSEALAGGYEQY
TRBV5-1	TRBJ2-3	ASSLLGGTDTQY
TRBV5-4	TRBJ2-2	ASSPGPSPGELF
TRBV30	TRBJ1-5	AWSVGAGSNQPQH
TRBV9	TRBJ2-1	ASSATGTSGYYNEQF
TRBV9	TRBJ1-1	ASSGRTGGWSTEAF
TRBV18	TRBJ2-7	ASSAGTGGGYEQY
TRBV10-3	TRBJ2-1	AISDVGLAYHNEQF
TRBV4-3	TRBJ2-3	ASSQARPNPDTQY
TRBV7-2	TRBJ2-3	ASSLVGVWGTDTQY
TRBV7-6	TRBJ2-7	ASSLATRGSYEQY
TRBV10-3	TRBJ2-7	AISDPGNYEQY
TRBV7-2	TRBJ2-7	ASSRRGSSYEQY
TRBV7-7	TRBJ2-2	ASSLAPRGELF
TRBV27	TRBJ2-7	ASSGQSYEQY
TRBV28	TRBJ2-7	ASTPGQTPYEQY
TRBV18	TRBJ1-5	ASSPVFSNQPQH
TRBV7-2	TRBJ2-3	ASSFLPAGTDTQY
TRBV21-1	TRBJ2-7	ASSRGTAREQY
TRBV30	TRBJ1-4	AWRPGQAAGEKLF
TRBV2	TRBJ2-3	ASSELAGDTQY
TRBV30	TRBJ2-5	AWSVQSGETQY
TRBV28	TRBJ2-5	ASGETQY
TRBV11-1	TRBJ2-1	ASSLDASGRYYNEQF
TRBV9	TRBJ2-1	ASGGTGQGNEQF
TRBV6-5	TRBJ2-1	ASSYLHQQF
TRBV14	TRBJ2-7	ASSQLKGSYYEQY
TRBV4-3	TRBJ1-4	ASSQDVGSFNEKLF
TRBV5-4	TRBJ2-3	ATRVLGPRPDTQY